This T cell receptor (beta chain) was recorded in a study of blood T cell repertoires in COVID-19 (TCRdb year 2020). About the full investigation: Collaborator samples came from the United States, Italy and Spain and covered acute and convalescent phases of COVID-19. The material from the prospective study consisted of cDNA or gDNA derived from T cells, B-cell-depleted T cells, or PBMCs. Subjects who had been exposed to COVID-19, were actively infected with it, or had recovered from it provided the deeply sampled blood TCRbeta repertoires that made up the dataset. The repertoires were released in a freely available public database intended as a resource for research on the immune response to SARS-CoV-2. The samples were drawn from two sources: the first 160 participants of the ongoing ImmuneRACE study, and approximately 1,300 subjects contributed by 6 global collaborators. Sample metadata almost always included a de-identified subject ID, COVID-19 status, age in years and sex. Where available, HLA class I and class II types were obtained from metadata supplied by the sample provider rather than from assay-based typing.

The cysteine opens and the phenylalanine closes a CDR3 of 15 amino acids. Only the CDR3 region is kept as DNA, spanning 45 bases read in frame from base 1. V ends up 4 bases short and J 5 bases short, with an unmatched junction base count of 6. The germline V gene gives CDR1 as SGHDT and CDR2 as YYEEEE. A note on this clone: There is no known antigen for this receptor. No base quality values were provided; no much bigger clone lies one nucleotide off.

The immunoSEQ Assay, a bias-controlled multiplex PCR, was used to amplify TCRbeta CDR3 regions from genomic DNA. Per the source publication's procedure: Within the assay, amplification of reference gene primers was used to estimate how many nucleated cells each sample contained. To quantify the absolute abundance of each unique TCRbeta CDR3 rearrangement, sequence reads were collapsed and filtered. Productive Simpson clonality was computed per sample as the square root of Simpson's diversity index over productive rearrangements. This is the immuneACCESS table as TCRdb keeps it, with only in-frame sequences that have V and J called. A part of the clones is gone; compared with another copy, unresolved V genes explain less than half, and the rest is unexplained. V and J calls and clone size are given by that table; D and trimming were obtained from the DNA. The sample table records around 470,000 clones; less than 95% of these occur just once. Of the sample, roughly 0.66% is held by the ten largest clones.

Participants in the prospective study were aged about 18 to 100 years, lived in about two dozen United States geographic areas, and enrolled through a virtual design. To assign participants to cohorts, the prospective study relied on clinical history that participants themselves reported in a screening survey and a study questionnaire. For ImmuneRACE Cohort 3, a participant was defined as recovered based on two consecutive negative NP/OP PCR tests, clearance by a healthcare professional, or resolution of symptoms. In the prospective study, mobile phlebotomists collected whole blood, serum and a nasopharyngeal or oropharyngeal swab from each participant. Prospective study participants could optionally give additional blood draws and questionnaires over an approximately 2-month period. Prospective study blood samples were shipped either frozen or at room temperature before DNA extraction. General conclusions and limits of the study: Clinical and demographic metadata were provided uncurated, with the amount varying by source and participant.

The sequence was obtained from a man aged 18 to 30 who had recovered from COVID-19. The chain uses TRBV5-6 and TRBJ2-1, with 10 central nucleotides matching TRBD2. The sequenced material came from PBMCs or T cells enriched from blood (not recorded which). At the DNA level, the sequence is TGTGCCAGCAGCGGGGGACTAGCGCGTCACAATGAGCAGTTCTTC. Translation gives CASSGGLARHNEQFF. Here the CDR3 is joined to the reference TRBV5-6 and TRBJ2-1 genes, and the full variable domain is: DAGVTQSPTHLIKTRGQQVTLRCSPKSGHDTVSWYQQALGQGPQFIFQYYEEEERQRGNFPDRFSGHQFPNYSSELNVNALLLGDSALYLCASSGGLARHNEQFFGPGTRLTVL.